Listed below are T cell receptor beta chains from one sample, sequenced in a study of CD8 T cells in Susac syndrome. From the immunoSEQ multiplex PCR reads, TCRdb called clonotypes with MiXCR, one entry per CDR3 protein. The data show about 280,000 distinct CDR3 sequences, around 84% seen once. Sequenced material: CD8+ T cells from PBMCs. The origin of the receptors is a human donor with multiple sclerosis. Each CDR3 is given with its conserved first and last residue. A D gene is named only where the DNA matches it firmly. For some rows the clone size is stated as once, few or many, or as a class when expanded; others skip it.

v_gene	len	abundance	j_gene	d_gene	CDR3nt	CDR3aa
TRBV5-1	15	NA	TRBJ2-7	TRBD1	TGCGCCAGCAGCTTGGCGCAGGGGGCGCGCTACGAGCAGTACTTC	CASSLAQGARYEQYF
TRBV28	17	once	TRBJ2-3	TRBD2	TGTGCCAGCAAGGGATGGACTAGCGGGAGGGCTAGAGATACGCAGTATTTT	CASKGWTSGRARDTQYF
TRBV20-1	18	NA	TRBJ2-1	NA	TGCAGTGCTAGAGATTGGGGCGTGTGGGCCCTTCTCTACAATGAGCAGTTCTTC	CSARDWGVWALLYNEQFF
TRBV28	17	NA	TRBJ2-3	TRBD2	TGTGCCAGCAGTTGGACTAGCGTTTCCCTGGGGACAGATACGCAGTATTTT	CASSWTSVSLGTDTQYF
TRBV30	13	NA	TRBJ1-2	NA	TGTGCCTGGAGTGTACGTGTTGGCTATGGCTACACCTTC	CAWSVRVGYGYTF
TRBV27	16	NA	TRBJ2-6	TRBD1	TGTGCCAGCAGTTCCGGGACAGGGGCTGGGGCCAACGTCCTGACTTTC	CASSSGTGAGANVLTF
TRBV7-3	15	NA	TRBJ2-1	NA	TGTGCCAGCAGCTCAAGTGGTGGTCCCTACAATGAGCAGTTCTTC	CASSSSGGPYNEQFF
TRBV12-5	17	once	TRBJ2-1	NA	TGTGCTAGTGGTTTGGAGACCAGGGTGATTCGGGACAATGAGCAGTTCTTC	CASGLETRVIRDNEQFF
TRBV27	14	once	TRBJ2-7	NA	TGTGCCAGCCGGTTGGGGGGATCCGGGGACGAGCAGTACTTC	CASRLGGSGDEQYF
TRBV29-1	12	NA	TRBJ1-1	NA	TGCAGCGTTGTTCCCCTGAACACTGAAGCTTTCTTT	CSVVPLNTEAFF
TRBV4-1	13	NA	TRBJ1-6	NA	TGCGCCAGCAGCCAAGACCCGGATTCACCCCTCCACTTT	CASSQDPDSPLHF
TRBV6-1	13	few	TRBJ2-2	NA	TGTGCCACCGGGCTGGGAGACGCCGGGGAGCTGTTTTTT	CATGLGDAGELFF
TRBV5-1	13	NA	TRBJ2-7	TRBD1	TGCGCCAGCAGCACGGGACAGGGCGACGAGCAGTACTTC	CASSTGQGDEQYF
TRBV2	14	NA	TRBJ2-7	NA	TGTGCCAGCATGTACACAGGGGAGGGCTACGAGCAGTACTTC	CASMYTGEGYEQYF
TRBV6-2/TRBV6-3	16	NA	TRBJ1-5	NA	TGTGCCAGCAGTTACTCTAGGGGGGATAGCAATCAGCCCCAGCATTTT	CASSYSRGDSNQPQHF
TRBV25-1	14	NA	TRBJ1-6	TRBD1	TGTGCCAGCAGCCCCACAGGGGCCCATTCACCCCTCCACTTT	CASSPTGAHSPLHF
TRBV2	13	NA	TRBJ2-1	NA	TGTGCCAACCTAGGTCGAATCGGCAATGAGCAGTTCTTC	CANLGRIGNEQFF
TRBV10-1	13	NA	TRBJ2-7	TRBD2	TGCGCCAGCAGTGACGGGAGGGCCGGGGAGCAGTACTTC	CASSDGRAGEQYF
TRBV5-1	15	NA	TRBJ2-7	NA	TGCGCCAGCTCACCCCGGGGTCATCAAACCTACGAGCAGTACTTC	CASSPRGHQTYEQYF
TRBV27	16	once	TRBJ2-7	NA	TGTGCCAGCAGCTATTCAGCGGGCCTCCCCTTTTACGAGCAGTACTTC	CASSYSAGLPFYEQYF
TRBV9	16	NA	TRBJ2-5	NA	TGTGCCAGCAGCTCTCCACTCCAAACTATGCAAGAGACCCAGTACTTC	CASSSPLQTMQETQYF
TRBV5-4	12	few	TRBJ1-1	NA	TGTGCCAGCAGCTATGGTTCCACTGAAGCTTTCTTT	CASSYGSTEAFF
TRBV5-1	14	NA	TRBJ1-1	TRBD1	TGCGCCAGCAGGCCCCCAGGGGGTCGTTCTGAAGCTTTCTTT	CASRPPGGRSEAFF
TRBV12-3/TRBV12-4	14	once	TRBJ2-1	TRBD2	TGTGCCAGCAGTTCGGGACTAGCGCACAATGAGCAGTTCTTC	CASSSGLAHNEQFF
TRBV7-9	14	once	TRBJ1-2	NA	TGTGCCAGCAGCTTACGACCGACAAGGGACGGCTACACCTTC	CASSLRPTRDGYTF
TRBV2	17	NA	TRBJ1-5	TRBD1	TGTGCCAGCAGTGCCACAGGGGATCCCTATAGCAATCAGCCCCAGCATTTT	CASSATGDPYSNQPQHF
TRBV29-1	14	few	TRBJ1-5	NA	TGCAGCGTTGAAATGGACTATAGCAATCAGCCCCAGCATTTT	CSVEMDYSNQPQHF
TRBV28	16	NA	TRBJ2-3	TRBD2	TGTGCCAGCAGTTTAATAGAAGCGGGAGAAGCAGATACGCAGTATTTT	CASSLIEAGEADTQYF
TRBV12-3/TRBV12-4	14	NA	TRBJ2-2	TRBD1	TGTGCCACTCCGGGCAGGGGGCGCGCCGGGGAGCTGTTTTTT	CATPGRGRAGELFF
TRBV12-3/TRBV12-4	16	once	TRBJ2-2	TRBD2	TGTGCCAGCAGCATTAGCGGGAGGGATAGCACCGGGGAGCTGTTTTTT	CASSISGRDSTGELFF
TRBV27	15	NA	TRBJ1-1	NA	TGTGCCAGCAGCCCTTCCCCAGGAGGGTCCCGTGAAGCTTTCTTT	CASSPSPGGSREAFF
TRBV4-1	14	few	TRBJ1-1	NA	TGCGCCAGCAGCCATCGGTCGGAGAACACTGAAGCTTTCTTT	CASSHRSENTEAFF
TRBV5-1	14	NA	TRBJ1-1	NA	TGCGCCAGCAGCTTGGAAAGGCTGAGCACTGAAGCTTTCTTT	CASSLERLSTEAFF
TRBV29-1	14	NA	TRBJ1-1	NA	TGCAGCGCAGACGGGACCGAGGGTTTCCTGGGAGCTTTCTTT	CSADGTEGFLGAFF
TRBV9	21	NA	TRBJ2-1	TRBD1	TGTGCCAGCAGCGTAAATCGGTTAGGGACAGGGGTTGTCACTACCTACAATGAGCAGTTCTTC	CASSVNRLGTGVVTTYNEQFF
TRBV3-1	15	NA	TRBJ1-1	NA	TGTGCCAGCAGCCAAGGGTGGGCCGGGAACACTGAAGCTTTCTTT	CASSQGWAGNTEAFF
TRBV10-3	17	NA	TRBJ2-6	NA	TGTGCCATCAGTGAGTCGAGAGGGCACTCTGGGGCCAACGTCCTGACTTTC	CAISESRGHSGANVLTF
TRBV13	14	NA	TRBJ1-1	NA	TGTGCCAGCAGTTCCCGGACACCGAACACTGAAGCTTTCTTT	CASSSRTPNTEAFF
TRBV27	14	NA	TRBJ2-7	NA	TGTGCCAGCAGTTTGGGCAGTCTAACCTACGAGCAGTACTTC	CASSLGSLTYEQYF
TRBV29-1	13	few	TRBJ2-3	TRBD2	TGCAGCGTTGCTAGCGGAGGTCCAGATACGCAGTATTTT	CSVASGGPDTQYF
TRBV7-8	15	NA	TRBJ2-5	TRBD2	TGTGCCAGCAGCTTAAGGCGGGGGACTCAAGAGACCCAGTACTTC	CASSLRRGTQETQYF
TRBV9	14	NA	TRBJ2-4	TRBD2	TGTGCCAGCAGCCCACGGACTAGCGGTTTCATTCAGTACTTC	CASSPRTSGFIQYF
TRBV12-3/TRBV12-4	12	NA	TRBJ2-2	NA	TGTGCCAGCACCCCGGGGCCCGGGGAGCTGTTTTTT	CASTPGPGELFF
TRBV20-1	22	NA	TRBJ2-5	TRBD2	TGCAGTGCTAGGGATCCGGGACTAGCGGGTAGAGGAGACCCTGGCGGCGGGTTGACCCAGTACTTC	CSARDPGLAGRGDPGGGLTQYF
TRBV2	13	once	TRBJ2-7	TRBD1	TGTGCCAGTATTGGGACAGAGGGATCCGAGCAGTACTTC	CASIGTEGSEQYF
TRBV27	14	NA	TRBJ2-1	TRBD1	TGTGCCAGCAGTTTAGGACAGGAATACAATGAGCAGTTCTTC	CASSLGQEYNEQFF
TRBV9	13	NA	TRBJ2-1	NA	TGTGCCAGCAGCCGACTATTCTACAATGAGCAGTTCTTC	CASSRLFYNEQFF
TRBV7-9	19	NA	TRBJ2-3	NA	TGTGCCAGCAGCGGCTGGGCAGGTCGTGAGGAATGGAGTCCAGATACGCAGTATTTT	CASSGWAGREEWSPDTQYF
TRBV28	17	NA	TRBJ2-7	NA	TGTGCCAGCAGTTTCGGCTGGGAACAGGCCGTAAAAGACGAGCAGTACTTC	CASSFGWEQAVKDEQYF
TRBV6-5	18	NA	TRBJ2-7	TRBD1	TGTGCCAGCAGTTACGGCTTTAATGACAGGGGTAGAACCTACGAGCAGTACTTC	CASSYGFNDRGRTYEQYF
TRBV28	15	NA	TRBJ2-1	TRBD2	TGTGCCAGCAGTTTATCTGCTAGCGGGAGGGTTGAGCAGTTCTTC	CASSLSASGRVEQFF
TRBV29-1	16	NA	TRBJ2-1	TRBD2	TGCAGCGTTTTAGGGACTAGCGGGGGGAGGACCAATGAGCAGTTCTTC	CSVLGTSGGRTNEQFF
TRBV27	17	NA	TRBJ2-3	TRBD2	TGTGCCAGCATCGGACTAGCGGGAGGAAAACGAGGAGATACGCAGTATTTT	CASIGLAGGKRGDTQYF
TRBV2	11	NA	TRBJ2-1	TRBD2	TGTGTCCTAGCGGGACGCAATGAGCAGTTCTTC	CVLAGRNEQFF